Listed here are 11 T cell receptor beta chains from one sample, sequenced in a study of T cell repertoires in cytomegalovirus infection. TCRdb fed the reads into MiXCR, producing one record per CDR3 protein. This table holds about 360,000 distinct CDR3 sequences, around 18% found once. The source material was PBMCs. All receptors derive from a human donor in good health (CMV status not recorded). Some clones in this sample may be carry-over from other donors' samples.

The chain is built from TRBV14 and TRBJ2-7; tentatively, D is TRBD2 (7 bases). CDR1 and CDR2 (germline): SGHDN, FVKESK. There are 13 residues in the CDR3. V lost 4 bases to trimming and J lost 9 bases, with 16 bases between them. CDR3 residues: CASSLRRGRVQYF. The CDR3 nucleotides are TGTGCCAGCAGCCTAAGGCGGGGGCGGGTGCAGTACTTC.

This clonotype was counted ten times or more. This sequence joins TRBV6-1 and TRBJ1-5, with no clear D. Between the trimmed V and J ends, which lost 10 bases and 1 base, there was a span of 14 bases. The CDR3 length is 14 residues. Germline V gene sequence: CDR1 MNHNS, CDR2 SASEGT. CDR3 nucleotide sequence: TGTGCCACCAAAACGGAGCGAAGCAATCAGCCCCAGCATTTT. Its protein product is CATKTERSNQPQHF.

This clonotype has ten or more counts. This rearrangement joins TRBV7-2 to TRBJ2-5; 9 bases match TRBD2. The CDR3 loop spans 17 amino acids. Per the germline V gene, CDR1 is SGHTA and CDR2 is FQGNSA. Germline trimming cut 1 base from V and 2 bases from J; bases unmatched to any gene: 8. The CDR3 DNA sequence: TGTGCCAGCAGCTTAGTATCGGCTAGCGGGAAACAAGAGACCCAGTACTTC. This translates into CASSLVSASGKQETQYF.

This chain uses TRBV18 with TRBJ1-1; D is uncertain. Looked up from germline, CDR1 is KGHSH and CDR2 is LQKENI. V lost 0 bases, J lost 10 bases, and 12 bases lay in between. CDR3 length: 13 residues. CDR3 DNA sequence: TGTGCCAGCTCACCACCCGGACCGAAAGGAGCTTTCTTT. Translated, it gives CASSPPGPKGAFF.

The chain uses TRBV19 and TRBJ1-1; 7 bases are shared with TRBD1. Germline V lookup: CDR1 LNHDA, CDR2 SQIVND (reference sequence). The CDR3 consists of 14 residues. Unmatched junction bases numbered 6, after V lost 7 bases and J lost 1 base. The CDR3 is CASNLGQPNTEAFF. CDR3 DNA sequence: TGTGCCAGTAACCTGGGACAGCCGAACACTGAAGCTTTCTTT.

This clonotype was recorded many times. The chain joins TRBV5-6 to TRBJ2-5; 10 bases match TRBD2. V was clipped by 2 bases and J by 2 bases; unmatched bases: 3. The CDR3 length is 15 residues. Germline V gives CDR1 SGHDT, CDR2 YYEEEE. In nucleotides, the CDR3 is TGTGCCAGCAGCTTAGCGGGAGGGCCTCAAGAGACCCAGTACTTC. Amino acid sequence: CASSLAGGPQETQYF.

This clonotype was seen ten or more times. V and J are TRBV7-2 and TRBJ1-3; the D gene is possibly TRBD1 (5 bases). V was cut by 5 bases and J by 1 base, with 9 bases left in between. This CDR3 is 14 amino acids long. From germline, CDR1 is SGHTA and CDR2 FQGNSA. The CDR3 here is CASSVGGSGNTIYF. Written as DNA, the CDR3 is TGTGCCAGCAGCGTCGGGGGTTCTGGAAACACCATATATTTT.

The chain carries TRBV7-9 and TRBJ1-4, with D maybe TRBD1 (6 bases). Looked up from germline, CDR1 is SEHNR and CDR2 is FQNEAQ (reference sequence). V was trimmed by 2 bases and J by 8 bases, leaving 12 bases between them. This CDR3 contains 14 residues. DNA of the CDR3: TGTGCCAGCAGCTTAAGGGGGGATGGAGAAAAACTGTTTTTT. This gives the protein CASSLRGDGEKLFF.

This clonotype was detected a few times. The chain couples TRBV5-7 to TRBJ2-7; D possibly uses TRBD1 or TRBD2 (5 bases each). TRBV5-7 is labeled an ORF, and its function is uncertain. The V and J ends lost 4 bases and 3 bases respectively, with 14 bases between them. The CDR3 length is 14 residues. Here the CDR3 reads CASSRDHSYYEQYF. CDR3 in DNA: TGTGCCAGCAGCCGGGACCATTCGTACTACGAGCAGTACTTC.

This clonotype was seen at least ten times. V usage is TRBV7-6 and J usage is TRBJ2-7; 7 nucleotides match TRBD2. Germline V CDR1 and CDR2: SGHVS, FNYEAQ. The V gene end was trimmed by 1 base and the J gene end by 1 base; junction bases not matched to a gene: 4. The CDR3 is made up of 15 amino acids. CDR3 protein: CASSLGASGSYEQYF. The DNA of the CDR3 is TGTGCCAGCAGCTTAGGAGCTAGCGGATCCTACGAGCAGTACTTC.

The V and J genes are TRBV6-2 or TRBV6-3 and TRBJ2-1; 11 nucleotides agree with TRBD1. Germline CDR1 MNHEY, CDR2 SVGEGT. The CDR3 extends over 13 amino acids. After removal of 8 bases from V and 5 bases from J, the junction contained 2 bases not matched to a gene. CDR3 sequence reads: CASSGQGDNEQFF. The CDR3, as DNA: TGTGCCAGCTCGGGACAGGGGGACAATGAGCAGTTCTTC.